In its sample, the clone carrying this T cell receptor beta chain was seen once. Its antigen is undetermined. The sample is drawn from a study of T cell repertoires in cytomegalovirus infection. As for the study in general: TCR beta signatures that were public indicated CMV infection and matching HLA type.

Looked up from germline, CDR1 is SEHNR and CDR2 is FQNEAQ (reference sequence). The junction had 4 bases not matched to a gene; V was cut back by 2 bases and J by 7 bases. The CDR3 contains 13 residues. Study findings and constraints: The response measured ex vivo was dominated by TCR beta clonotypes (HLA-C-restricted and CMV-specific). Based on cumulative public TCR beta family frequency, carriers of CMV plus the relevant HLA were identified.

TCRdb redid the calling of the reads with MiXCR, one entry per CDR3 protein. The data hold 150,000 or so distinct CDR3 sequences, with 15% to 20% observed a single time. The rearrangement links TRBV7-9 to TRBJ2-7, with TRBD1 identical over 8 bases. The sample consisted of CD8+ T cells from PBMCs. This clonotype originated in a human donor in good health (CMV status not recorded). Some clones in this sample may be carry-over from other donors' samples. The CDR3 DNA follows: TGTGCCAGCAGCTTACAGGGGGCGGAAGAGCAGTACTTC. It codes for CASSLQGAEEQYF.